The next 3 T cell receptor beta chains were all read from a single sample in a study of chemoradiotherapy in HPV16-positive cancers. Only in-frame clones appear in the TCRdb table, and some are missing; sequencing was by immunoSEQ multiplex PCR. The data show 1,500 to 2,000 clones, with less than 80% seen just once and 15% to 20% held by the top ten. The specimen was tumor tissue, collected from a patient who underwent chemoradiotherapy. These receptors were collected from a human donor with HPV-associated anogenital cancer.

The chain carries TRBV5-6 and TRBJ1-2; 7 positions agree with TRBD1. CDR3 length: 17 residues. The trim removed 1 base at V and 4 bases at J, leaving 13 bases unmatched. Germline-derived CDR1 and CDR2 are SGHDT and YYEEEE. The DNA for the CDR3 is TGTGCCAGCAGCTTGTCGCCCCACAGGGGCCTTGTCTATGGCTACACCTTC. The encoded protein is CASSLSPHRGLVYGYTF.

The chain joins TRBV2 to TRBJ2-7; 9 positions match TRBD1. Germline V gene lookup returns CDR1 SNHLY and CDR2 FYNNEI. The V and J ends lost 10 bases and 2 bases, in that order; junction bases with no gene match: 6. CDR3 length equals 13 residues. The CDR3 region has the DNA TGTGCCATCGACAGGGGGTTGGCCTACGAGCAGTACTTC. This sequence encodes CAIDRGLAYEQYF. Full variable domain (outside the CDR3, taken from reference TRBV2 and TRBJ2-7): EPEVTQTPSHQVTQMGQEVILRCVPISNHLYFYWYRQILGQKVEFLVSFYNNEISEKSEIFDDQFSVERPDGSNFTLKIRSTKLEDSAMYFCAIDRGLAYEQYFGPGTRLTVT.

The chain employs TRBV18 and TRBJ1-1; D possibly corresponds to TRBD1 (5 bases). The CDR3 is 14 residues long. Trimming took 3 bases from V and 4 from J, leaving 12 bases between them. Germline CDR1 and CDR2: KGHSH and LQKENI. CDR3 protein: CASSPIMGGTEAFF. The CDR3 DNA reads as TGTGCCAGCTCACCTATCATGGGGGGCACTGAAGCTTTCTTT. The full variable domain, its missing parts supplied by reference TRBV18 and TRBJ1-1, is NAGVMQNPRHLVRRRGQEARLRCSPMKGHSHVYWYRQLPEEGLKFMVYLQKENIIDESGMPKERFSAEFPKEGPSILRIQQVVRGDSAAYFCASSPIMGGTEAFFGQGTRLTVV.